This T cell receptor beta chain was captured in a study of T-cell memory formation after mild COVID-19. Germline V gene data show CDR1 as DFQATT and CDR2 as SNEGSKA (reference sequence). The V end was cut by 3 bases, the J end by 4 bases, with 24 bases between. The CDR3 length is 17 residues. This clonotype was seen more than once but under ten times. Using its own MiXCR run on the 5' RACE reads, TCRdb lists one record per CDR3 protein. The sample yields about 350,000 distinct CDR3 sequences, approximately 15% seen once. This TCR was recovered from a man between 18 and 29 years old who had mild COVID-19 (a few samples of this study predate the infection). Cell type and time point are not known. The chain recombines TRBV20-1 with TRBJ1-2; D may be TRBD1 (5 bases). What was sequenced was PBMCs or a T cell subset sorted from them (not recorded which). The CDR3: CSASSTQAFTGSYGYTF. CDR3 bases: TGCAGTGCTAGTTCGACCCAGGCCTTTACAGGTTCCTATGGCTACACCTTC.